This T cell receptor (beta chain) was observed in a study of blood T cell repertoires in COVID-19. Whole-study context: PBMCs, B-cell-depleted T cells, or T cells provided the cDNA or gDNA that made up the material.

The germline CDR1 and CDR2 sequences are MNHNS and SASEGT. Germline trimming cut 0 bases from V and 8 bases from J; bases unmatched to any gene: 9. The CDR3 is made up of 15 amino acids. Some clones are missing from TCRdb's copy, which holds only in-frame ones; the method was immunoSEQ multiplex PCR. The sample has around 250,000 clones, about 85% seen once. The receptor comes from a man aged 30 to 45 who had recovered from COVID-19. This chain connects TRBV6-1 to TRBJ1-1; 7 positions match TRBD1. Sequenced input: peripheral blood. DNA for the CDR3: TGTGCCAGCAGTGAAGCCTACTCAGGGGGGACGGAAGCTTTCTTT. It codes for CASSEAYSGGTEAFF.